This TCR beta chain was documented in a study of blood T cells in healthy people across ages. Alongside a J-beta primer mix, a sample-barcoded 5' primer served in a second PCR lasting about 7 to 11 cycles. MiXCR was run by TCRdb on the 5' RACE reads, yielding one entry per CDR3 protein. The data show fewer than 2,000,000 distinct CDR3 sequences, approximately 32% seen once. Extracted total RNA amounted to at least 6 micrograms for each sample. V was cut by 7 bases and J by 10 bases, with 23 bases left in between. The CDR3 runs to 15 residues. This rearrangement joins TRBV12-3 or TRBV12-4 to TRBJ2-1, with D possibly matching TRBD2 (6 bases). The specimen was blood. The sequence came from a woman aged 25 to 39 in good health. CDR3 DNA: TGTGCCAGCACCCTGGGGGGTCCCGGTTCCTACGAGCAGTTCTTC. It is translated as CASTLGGPGSYEQFF.